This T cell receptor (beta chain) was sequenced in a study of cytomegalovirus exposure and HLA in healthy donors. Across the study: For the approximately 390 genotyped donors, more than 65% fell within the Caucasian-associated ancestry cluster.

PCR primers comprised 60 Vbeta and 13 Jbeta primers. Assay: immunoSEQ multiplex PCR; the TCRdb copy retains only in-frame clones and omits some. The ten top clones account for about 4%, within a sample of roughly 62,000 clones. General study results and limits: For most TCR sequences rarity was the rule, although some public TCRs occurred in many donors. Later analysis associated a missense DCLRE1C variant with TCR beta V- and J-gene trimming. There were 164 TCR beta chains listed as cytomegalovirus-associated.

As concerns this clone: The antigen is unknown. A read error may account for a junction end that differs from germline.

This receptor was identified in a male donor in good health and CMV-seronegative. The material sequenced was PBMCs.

CDR3 nucleotides: TGTGCCAACAGCTCAAGGGGGCGAGGATTGGGGAGCACTGAAGCTTTCTTT. Amino acid sequence: CANSSRGRGLGSTEAFF. The V call is TRBV7-2, the J call TRBJ1-1; 7 bases fit TRBD1. This CDR3 comprises 17 residues. Germline V gene lookup returns CDR1 SGHTA and CDR2 FQGNSA.